This T cell receptor beta chain was sequenced in a study of T cells after yellow fever vaccination. About the study: Each low-cell-number fraction was prepared by means of SMART-Seq v4 Ultra Low Input.

Whole-study findings and limits: CD4 and CD8 compartments shared a small share of clonotypes, likely from convergent recombination. Highly abundant clonotypes carried over from the bulk population could end up in FACS-sorted repertoires as contaminants. Subsequent to the booster, the majority of primary-vaccination clones reappeared (less than 97% CD4, more than 70% CD8).

TCRdb re-called the 5' RACE reads with MiXCR, one entry per CDR3 protein. The sample includes roughly 340,000 distinct CDR3 sequences, 8.7% of them seen just once. As for this clonotype: Its antigen is undetermined.

Germline loops: CDR1 LGHNA, CDR2 YNFKEQ. Trimming at V came to 1 base and at J to 6 bases, leaving 21 bases not matched to a gene. This CDR3 contains 20 residues. The J gene is TRBJ2-4, the V gene TRBV4-2, with 7 bases lining up with TRBD1. This receptor was taken from a man between 18 and 29 years old who received the YFV17D yellow fever vaccine. The sequences come from PBMCs, collected on the day of the first yellow fever vaccination. The CDR3 nucleotides read TGTGCCAGCAGCCAAGCGGGTGACACCAGGGCAGGGGGTCGGAGAAACATTCAGTACTTC. Amino acid sequence: CASSQAGDTRAGGRRNIQYF.